This note documents a single TCR delta chain sequence. This record belongs to a study of gamma-delta chains in newborns, infants, children. Study background: Microbial exposure reportedly drives polyclonal innate γδ T cell expansion after birth.

TCRdb reanalysed the reads via CATT. The data hold fewer than 5,000 delta-chain clones, with about 39% observed a single time. Sequencing used blood. The origin of this receptor is a child who received the measles vaccine.

The CDR3 sequence: CAASARPPGLGVPDTDKLIF. In nucleotides, the CDR3 is TGTGCAGCAAGCGCGCGTCCCCCCGGACTGGGGGTCCCGGACACCGATAAACTCATCTTT. The chain combines TRAV29/DV5 with TRDJ1; TRDD3 matches at 8 bases. Germline-derived CDR1 and CDR2 are NSMFDY and ISSIKDK. CDR3 length equals 20 residues. V shed 0 bases, J shed 0 bases, and the junction held 19 bases outside the gene matches.